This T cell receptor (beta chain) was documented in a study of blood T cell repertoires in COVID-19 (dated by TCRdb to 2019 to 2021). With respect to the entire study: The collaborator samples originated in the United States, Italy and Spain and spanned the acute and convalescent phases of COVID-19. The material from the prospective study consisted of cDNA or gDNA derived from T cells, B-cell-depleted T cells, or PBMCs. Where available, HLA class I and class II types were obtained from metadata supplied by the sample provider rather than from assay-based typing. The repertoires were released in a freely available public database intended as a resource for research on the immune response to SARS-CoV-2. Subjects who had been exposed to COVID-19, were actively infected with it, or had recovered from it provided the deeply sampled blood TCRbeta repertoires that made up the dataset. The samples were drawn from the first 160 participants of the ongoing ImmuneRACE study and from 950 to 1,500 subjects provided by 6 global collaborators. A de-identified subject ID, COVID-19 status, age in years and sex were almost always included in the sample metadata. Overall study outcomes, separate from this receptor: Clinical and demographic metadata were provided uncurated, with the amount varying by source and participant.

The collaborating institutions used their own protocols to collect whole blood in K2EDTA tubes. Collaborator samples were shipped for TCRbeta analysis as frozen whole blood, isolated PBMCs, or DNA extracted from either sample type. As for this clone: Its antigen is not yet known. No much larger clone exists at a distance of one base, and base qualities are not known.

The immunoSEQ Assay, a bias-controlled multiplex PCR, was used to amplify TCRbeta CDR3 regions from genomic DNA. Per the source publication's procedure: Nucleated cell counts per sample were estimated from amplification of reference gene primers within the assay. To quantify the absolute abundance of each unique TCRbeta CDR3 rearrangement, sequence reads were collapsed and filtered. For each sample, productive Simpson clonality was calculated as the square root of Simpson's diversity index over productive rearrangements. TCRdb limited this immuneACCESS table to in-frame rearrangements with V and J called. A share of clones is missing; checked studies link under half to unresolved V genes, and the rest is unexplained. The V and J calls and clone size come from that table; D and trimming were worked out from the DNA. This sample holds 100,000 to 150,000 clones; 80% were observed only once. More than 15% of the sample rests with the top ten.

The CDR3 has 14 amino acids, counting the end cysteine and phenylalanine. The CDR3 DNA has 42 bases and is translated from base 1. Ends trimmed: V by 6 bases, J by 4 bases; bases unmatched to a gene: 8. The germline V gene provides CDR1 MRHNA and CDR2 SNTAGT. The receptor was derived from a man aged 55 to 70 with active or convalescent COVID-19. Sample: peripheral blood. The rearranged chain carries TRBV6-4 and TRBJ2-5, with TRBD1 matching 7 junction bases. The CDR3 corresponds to CASRIEGARETQYF. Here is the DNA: TGTGCCAGCAGAATAGAGGGGGCCCGAGAGACCCAGTACTTC.